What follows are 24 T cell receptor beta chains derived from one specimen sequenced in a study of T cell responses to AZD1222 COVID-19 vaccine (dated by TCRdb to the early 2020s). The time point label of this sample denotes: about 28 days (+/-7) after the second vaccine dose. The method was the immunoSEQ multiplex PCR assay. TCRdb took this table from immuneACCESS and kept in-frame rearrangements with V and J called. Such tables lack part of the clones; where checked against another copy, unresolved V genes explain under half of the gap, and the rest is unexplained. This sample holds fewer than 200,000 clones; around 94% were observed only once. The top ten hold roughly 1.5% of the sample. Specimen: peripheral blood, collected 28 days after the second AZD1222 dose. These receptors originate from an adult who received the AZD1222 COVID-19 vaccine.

CDR3 region: CASIIQGAGEAFF. Here the CDR3 DNA reads TGTGCCAGCATCATACAGGGGGCCGGCGAAGCTTTCTTT. The chain couples TRBV5-6 to TRBJ1-1; 9 bases agree with TRBD1. J gave up 8 bases and V 6 bases, and 8 bases lay outside the gene matches. The CDR3 runs 13 residues. CDR1 and CDR2 (germline): SGHDT, YYEEEE.

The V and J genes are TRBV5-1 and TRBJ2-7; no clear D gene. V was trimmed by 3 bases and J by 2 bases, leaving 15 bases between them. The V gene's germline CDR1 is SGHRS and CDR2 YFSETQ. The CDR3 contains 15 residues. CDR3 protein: CASSSTQIRTYEQYF. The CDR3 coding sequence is TGCGCCAGCAGCTCAACACAGATTCGTACCTACGAGCAGTACTTC.

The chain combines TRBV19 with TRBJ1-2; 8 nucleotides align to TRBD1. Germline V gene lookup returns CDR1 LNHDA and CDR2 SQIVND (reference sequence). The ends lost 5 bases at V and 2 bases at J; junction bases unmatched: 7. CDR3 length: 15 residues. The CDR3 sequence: CASSDPGGANYGYTF. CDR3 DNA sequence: TGTGCCAGTAGTGACCCAGGGGGCGCGAACTATGGCTACACCTTC. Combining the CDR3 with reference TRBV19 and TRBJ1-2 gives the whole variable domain DGGITQSPKYLFRKEGQNVTLSCEQNLNHDAMYWYRQDPGQGLRLIYYSQIVNDFQKGDIAEGYSVSREKKESFPLTVTSAQKNPTAFYLCASSDPGGANYGYTFGSGTRLTVV.

The DNA of the CDR3 is TGCGCCAGCAGCCAGGGGTTATCGGGCTATGGCTACACCTTC. Its protein product is CASSQGLSGYGYTF. The chain joins TRBV4-1 to TRBJ1-2; D uncertain. Germline V lookup: CDR1 MGHRA, CDR2 YSYEKL. V lost 3 bases and J 4 bases, leaving 12 bases between the germline ends. The CDR3 consists of 14 residues.

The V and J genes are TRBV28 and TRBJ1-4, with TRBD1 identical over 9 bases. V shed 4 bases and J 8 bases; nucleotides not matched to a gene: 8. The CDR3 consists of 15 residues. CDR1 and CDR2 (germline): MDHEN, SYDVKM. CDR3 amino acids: CASSSQGQGGEKLFF. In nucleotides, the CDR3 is TGTGCCAGCAGTTCCCAGGGACAGGGAGGCGAAAAACTGTTTTTT.

The CDR3 protein is CASSIGYREGPAFF. Here the CDR3 DNA reads TGTGCCAGTAGTATAGGTTACAGGGAGGGACCTGCTTTCTTT. This sequence joins TRBV19 and TRBJ1-1; weak D call: TRBD1 (6 bases). V was pared by 1 base and J by 11 bases, with 17 bases between. Per germline, CDR1 LNHDA and CDR2 SQIVND (reference sequence). This CDR3 has 14 amino acids.

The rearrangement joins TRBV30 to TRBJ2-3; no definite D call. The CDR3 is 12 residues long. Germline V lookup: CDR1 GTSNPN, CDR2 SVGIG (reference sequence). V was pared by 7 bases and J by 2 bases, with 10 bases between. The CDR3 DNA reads TGTGCCTCCGACGATTACACAGATACGCAGTATTTT. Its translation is CASDDYTDTQYF. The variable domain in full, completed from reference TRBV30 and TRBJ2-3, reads SQTIHQWPATLVQPVGSPLSLECTVEGTSNPNLYWYRQAAGRGLQLLFYSVGIGQISSEVPQNLSASRPQDRQFILSSKKLLLSDSGFYLCASDDYTDTQYFGPGTRLTVL.

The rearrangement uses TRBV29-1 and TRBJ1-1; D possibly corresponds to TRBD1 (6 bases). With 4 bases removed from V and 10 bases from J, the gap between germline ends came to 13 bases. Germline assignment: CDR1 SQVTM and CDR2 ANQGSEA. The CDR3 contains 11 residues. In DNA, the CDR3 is TGCAGCGTTGTTGGGGGGCCTGGAGCTTTCTTT. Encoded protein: CSVVGGPGAFF.

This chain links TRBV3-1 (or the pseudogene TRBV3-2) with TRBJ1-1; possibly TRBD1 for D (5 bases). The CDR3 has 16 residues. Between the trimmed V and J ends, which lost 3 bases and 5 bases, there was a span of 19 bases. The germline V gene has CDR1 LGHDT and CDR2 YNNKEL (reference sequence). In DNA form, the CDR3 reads TGTGCCAGCAGCCATTTCCCGACGGCAGCAGGGACTGAAGCTTTCTTT. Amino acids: CASSHFPTAAGTEAFF.

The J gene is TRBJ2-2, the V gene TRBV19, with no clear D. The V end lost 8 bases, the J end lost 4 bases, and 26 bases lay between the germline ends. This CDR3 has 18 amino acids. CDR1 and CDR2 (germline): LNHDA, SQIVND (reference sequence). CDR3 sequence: CASHHADTNSKFTGELFF. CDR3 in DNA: TGTGCCAGTCACCATGCAGACACAAACTCAAAATTCACCGGGGAGCTGTTTTTT.

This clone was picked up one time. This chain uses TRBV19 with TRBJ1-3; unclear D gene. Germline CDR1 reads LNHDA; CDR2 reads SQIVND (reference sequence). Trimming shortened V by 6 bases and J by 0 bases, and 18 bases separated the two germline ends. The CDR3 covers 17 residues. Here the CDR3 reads CASSLQRGLLSGNTIYF. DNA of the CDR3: TGTGCCAGTAGCCTTCAGCGGGGTTTGCTCTCTGGAAACACCATATATTTT.

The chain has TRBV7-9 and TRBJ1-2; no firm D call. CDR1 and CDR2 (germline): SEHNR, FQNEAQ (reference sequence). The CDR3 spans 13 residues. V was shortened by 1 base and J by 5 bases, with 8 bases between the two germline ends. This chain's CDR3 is CASSLGRGYGYTF. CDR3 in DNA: TGTGCCAGCAGCTTAGGGAGAGGGTATGGCTACACCTTC.

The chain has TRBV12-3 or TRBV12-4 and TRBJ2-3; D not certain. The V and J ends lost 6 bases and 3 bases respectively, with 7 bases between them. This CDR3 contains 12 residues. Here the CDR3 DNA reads TGTGCCAGCAGGATTGGGACAGATACGCAGTATTTT. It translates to CASRIGTDTQYF.

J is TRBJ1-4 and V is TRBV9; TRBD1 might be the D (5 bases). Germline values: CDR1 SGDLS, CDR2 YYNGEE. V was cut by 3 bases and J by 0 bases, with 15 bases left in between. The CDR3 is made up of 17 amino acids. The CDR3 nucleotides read TGTGCCAGCAGCGCCCCGGAGGGGACGTCAACTAATGAAAAACTGTTTTTT. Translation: CASSAPEGTSTNEKLFF.

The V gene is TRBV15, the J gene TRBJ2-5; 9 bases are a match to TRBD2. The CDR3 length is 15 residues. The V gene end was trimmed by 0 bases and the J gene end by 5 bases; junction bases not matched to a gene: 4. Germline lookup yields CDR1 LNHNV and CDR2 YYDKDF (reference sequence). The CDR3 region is CATSRDLSGGETQYF. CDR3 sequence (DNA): TGTGCCACCAGCAGAGATCTGAGCGGGGGGGAGACCCAGTACTTC. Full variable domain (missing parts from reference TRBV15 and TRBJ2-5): DAMVIQNPRYQVTQFGKPVTLSCSQTLNHNVMYWYQQKSSQAPKLLFHYYDKDFNNEADTPDNFQSRRPNTSFCFLDIRSPGLGDTAMYLCATSRDLSGGETQYFGPGTRLLVL.

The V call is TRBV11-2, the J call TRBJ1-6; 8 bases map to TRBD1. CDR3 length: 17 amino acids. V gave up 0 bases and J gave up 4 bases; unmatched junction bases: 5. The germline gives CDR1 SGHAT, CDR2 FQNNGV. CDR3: CASSLEAGGAYNSPLHF. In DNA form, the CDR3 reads TGTGCCAGCAGCTTAGAAGCAGGGGGCGCGTATAATTCACCCCTCCACTTT.

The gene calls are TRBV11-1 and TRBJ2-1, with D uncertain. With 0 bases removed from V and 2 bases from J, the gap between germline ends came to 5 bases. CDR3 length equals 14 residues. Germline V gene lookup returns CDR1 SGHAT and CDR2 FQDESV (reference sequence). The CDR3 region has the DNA TGTGCCAGCAGCTTAGCAGGGACCTACAATGAGCAGTTCTTC. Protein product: CASSLAGTYNEQFF.

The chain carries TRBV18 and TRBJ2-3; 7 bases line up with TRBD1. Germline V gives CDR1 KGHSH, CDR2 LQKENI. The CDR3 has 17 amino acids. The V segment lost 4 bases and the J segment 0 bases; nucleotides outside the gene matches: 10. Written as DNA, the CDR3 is TGTGCCAGCTCACGCCAACAGGGGCGAGTCAGCACAGATACGCAGTATTTT. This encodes CASSRQQGRVSTDTQYF.

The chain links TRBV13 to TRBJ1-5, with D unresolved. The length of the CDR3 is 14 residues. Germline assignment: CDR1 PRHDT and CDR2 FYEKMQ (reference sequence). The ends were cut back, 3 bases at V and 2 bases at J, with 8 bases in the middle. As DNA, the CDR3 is TGTGCCAGCAGCTTCGGTGCAGGCAATCAGCCCCAGCATTTT. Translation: CASSFGAGNQPQHF.

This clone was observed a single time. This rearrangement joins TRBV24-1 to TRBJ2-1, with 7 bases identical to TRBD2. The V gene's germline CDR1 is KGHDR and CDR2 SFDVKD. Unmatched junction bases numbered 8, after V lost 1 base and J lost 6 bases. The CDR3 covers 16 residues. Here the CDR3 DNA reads TGTGCCACCAGTGATTTACCTCGACTAGCCCCCAATGAGCAGTTCTTC. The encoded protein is CATSDLPRLAPNEQFF.

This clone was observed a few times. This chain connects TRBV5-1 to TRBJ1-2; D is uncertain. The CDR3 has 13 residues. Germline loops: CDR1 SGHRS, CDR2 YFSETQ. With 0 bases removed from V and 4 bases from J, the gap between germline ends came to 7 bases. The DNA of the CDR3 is TGCGCCAGCAGCTTGGCAGAATTCTATGGCTACACCTTC. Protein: CASSLAEFYGYTF. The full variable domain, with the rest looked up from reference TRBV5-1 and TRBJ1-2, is KAGVTQTPRYLIKTRGQQVTLSCSPISGHRSVSWYQQTPGQGLQFLFEYFSETQRNKGNFPGRFSGRQFSNSRSEMNVSTLELGDSALYLCASSLAEFYGYTFGSGTRLTVV.

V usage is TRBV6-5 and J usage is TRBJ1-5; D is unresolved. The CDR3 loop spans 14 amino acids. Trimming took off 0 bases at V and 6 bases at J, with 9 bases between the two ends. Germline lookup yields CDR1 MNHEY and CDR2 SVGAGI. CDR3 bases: TGTGCCAGCAGTTACTCATCGGCAGGTCAGCCCCAGCATTTT. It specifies CASSYSSAGQPQHF.

CDR3 coding DNA: TGTGCCGGGGGGTATTCCTACAATGAGCAGTTCTTC. This sequence encodes CAGGYSYNEQFF. J is TRBJ2-1 and V is TRBV5-4; possibly TRBD2 for D (6 bases). V shed 10 bases and J shed 1 base, with 9 bases lying between them. The CDR3 has 12 residues. Germline CDR1 is SGHNT and CDR2 is YYREEE (reference sequence).

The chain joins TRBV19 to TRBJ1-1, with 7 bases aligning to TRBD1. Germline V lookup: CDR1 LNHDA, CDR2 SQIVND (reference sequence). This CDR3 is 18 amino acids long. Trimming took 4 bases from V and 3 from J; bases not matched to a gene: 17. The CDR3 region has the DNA TGTGCCAGTAGTACCCCCCCAGGCAGGGGGTCAGGTCACACTGAAGCTTTCTTT. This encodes CASSTPPGRGSGHTEAFF.